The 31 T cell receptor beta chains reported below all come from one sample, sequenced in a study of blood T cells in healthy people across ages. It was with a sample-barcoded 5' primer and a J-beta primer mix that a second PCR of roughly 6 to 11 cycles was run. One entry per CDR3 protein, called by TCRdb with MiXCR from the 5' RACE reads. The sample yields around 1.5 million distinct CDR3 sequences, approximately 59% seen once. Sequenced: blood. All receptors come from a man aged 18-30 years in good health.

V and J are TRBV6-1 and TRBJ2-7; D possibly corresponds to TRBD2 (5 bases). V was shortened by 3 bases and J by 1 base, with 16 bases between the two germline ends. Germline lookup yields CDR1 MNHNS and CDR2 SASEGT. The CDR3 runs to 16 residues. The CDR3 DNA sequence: TGTGCCAGCAGTGATCATGGGGAATGGAGGTCCTACGAGCAGTACTTC. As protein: CASSDHGEWRSYEQYF.

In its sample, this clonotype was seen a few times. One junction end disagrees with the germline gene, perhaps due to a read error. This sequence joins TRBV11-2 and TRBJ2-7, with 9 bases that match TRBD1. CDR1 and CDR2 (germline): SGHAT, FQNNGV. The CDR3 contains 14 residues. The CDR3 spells CASSLDRGGWDQYF. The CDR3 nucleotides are TGTGCCAGCAGCCTAGACAGGGGGGGATGGGACCAGTACTTC.

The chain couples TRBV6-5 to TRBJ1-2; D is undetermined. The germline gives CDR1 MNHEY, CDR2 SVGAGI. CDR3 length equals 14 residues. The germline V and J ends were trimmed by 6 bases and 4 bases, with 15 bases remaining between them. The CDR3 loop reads CASRPGSVGYGYTF. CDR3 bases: TGTGCCAGCAGACCTGGGTCAGTGGGCTATGGCTACACCTTC.

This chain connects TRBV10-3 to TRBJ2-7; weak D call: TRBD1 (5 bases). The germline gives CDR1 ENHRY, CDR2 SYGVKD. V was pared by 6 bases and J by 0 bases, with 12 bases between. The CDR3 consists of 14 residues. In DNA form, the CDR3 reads TGTGCCATCAGCGCCAGGGTAACCTCCTACGAGCAGTACTTC. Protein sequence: CAISARVTSYEQYF.

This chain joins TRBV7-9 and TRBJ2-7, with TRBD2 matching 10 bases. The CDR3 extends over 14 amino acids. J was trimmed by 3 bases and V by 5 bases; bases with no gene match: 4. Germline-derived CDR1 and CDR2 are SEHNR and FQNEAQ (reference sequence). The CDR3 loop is CASSPSGSFYEQYF. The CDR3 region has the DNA TGTGCCAGCAGCCCTAGCGGGAGTTTCTACGAGCAGTACTTC.

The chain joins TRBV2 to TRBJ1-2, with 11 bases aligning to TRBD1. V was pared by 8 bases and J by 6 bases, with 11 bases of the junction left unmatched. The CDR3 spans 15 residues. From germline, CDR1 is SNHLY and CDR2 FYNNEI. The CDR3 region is CASDSLRDRGDGYTF. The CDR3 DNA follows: TGTGCCAGCGACTCACTCCGGGACAGGGGGGATGGCTACACCTTC.

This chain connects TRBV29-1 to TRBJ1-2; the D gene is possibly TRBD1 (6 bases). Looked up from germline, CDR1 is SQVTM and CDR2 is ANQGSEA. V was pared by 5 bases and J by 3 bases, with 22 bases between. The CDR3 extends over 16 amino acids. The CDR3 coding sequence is TGCAGCGTTCCTGGTCCGGATTGGGGGCTCCACTATGGCTACACCTTC. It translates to CSVPGPDWGLHYGYTF.

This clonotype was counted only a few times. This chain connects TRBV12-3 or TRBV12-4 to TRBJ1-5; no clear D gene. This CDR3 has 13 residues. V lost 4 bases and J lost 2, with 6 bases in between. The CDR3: CASSSIGNQPQHF. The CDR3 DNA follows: TGTGCCAGCAGTTCGATCGGCAATCAGCCCCAGCATTTT.

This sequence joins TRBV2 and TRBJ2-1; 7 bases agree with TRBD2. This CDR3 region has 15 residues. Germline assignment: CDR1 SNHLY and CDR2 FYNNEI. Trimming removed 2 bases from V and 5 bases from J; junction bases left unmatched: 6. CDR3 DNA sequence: TGTGCCAGCAGTGAAAGCCCTCTAGCGGACAATGAGCAGTTCTTC. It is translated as CASSESPLADNEQFF.

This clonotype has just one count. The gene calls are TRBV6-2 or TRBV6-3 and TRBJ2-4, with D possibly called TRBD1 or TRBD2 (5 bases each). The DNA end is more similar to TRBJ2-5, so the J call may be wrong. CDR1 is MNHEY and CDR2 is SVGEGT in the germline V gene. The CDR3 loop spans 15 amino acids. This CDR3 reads CASSGFRGLQETQYF. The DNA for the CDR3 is TGTGCCAGCAGTGGTTTCCGGGGCCTCCAAGAGACCCAGTACTTC.

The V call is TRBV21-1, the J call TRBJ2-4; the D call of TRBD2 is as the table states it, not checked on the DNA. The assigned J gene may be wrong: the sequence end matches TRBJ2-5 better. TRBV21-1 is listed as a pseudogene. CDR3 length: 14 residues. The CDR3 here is CASTGGTSQETQYF. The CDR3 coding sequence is TGTGCCAGCACTGGGGGGACTTCACAAGAGACCCAGTACTTC.

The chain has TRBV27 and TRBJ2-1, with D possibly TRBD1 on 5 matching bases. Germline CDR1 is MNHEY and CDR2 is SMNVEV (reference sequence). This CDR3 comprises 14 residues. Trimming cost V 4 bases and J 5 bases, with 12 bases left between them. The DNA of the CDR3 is TGTGCCAGCAGTTCAACCCGGACAAACAATGAGCAGTTCTTC. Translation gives CASSSTRTNNEQFF.

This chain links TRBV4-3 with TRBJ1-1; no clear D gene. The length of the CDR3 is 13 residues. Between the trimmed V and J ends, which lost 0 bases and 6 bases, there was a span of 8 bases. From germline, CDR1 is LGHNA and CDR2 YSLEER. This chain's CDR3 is CASSQDMLAEAFF. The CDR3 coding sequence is TGCGCCAGCAGCCAAGATATGTTAGCTGAAGCTTTCTTT.

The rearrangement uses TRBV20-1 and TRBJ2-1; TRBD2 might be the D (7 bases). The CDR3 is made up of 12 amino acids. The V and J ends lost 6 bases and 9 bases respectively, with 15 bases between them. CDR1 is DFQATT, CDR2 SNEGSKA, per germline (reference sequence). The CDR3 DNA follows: TGCAGTGCCCGAGGGGGGGTTGGTGAGCAGTTCTTC. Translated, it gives CSARGGVGEQFF.

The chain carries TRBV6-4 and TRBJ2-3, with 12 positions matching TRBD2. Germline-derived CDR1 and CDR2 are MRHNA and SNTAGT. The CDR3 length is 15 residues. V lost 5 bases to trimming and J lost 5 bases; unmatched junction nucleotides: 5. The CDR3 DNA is TGTGCCAGCAGTTCTAGCGGGGGGGCCGGAGATACGCAGTATTTT. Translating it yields CASSSSGGAGDTQYF.

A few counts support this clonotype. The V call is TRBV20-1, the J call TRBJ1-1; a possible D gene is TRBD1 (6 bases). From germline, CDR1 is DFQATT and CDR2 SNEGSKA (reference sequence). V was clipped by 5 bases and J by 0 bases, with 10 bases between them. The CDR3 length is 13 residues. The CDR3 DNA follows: TGCAGTGCTCGGGACACCATGAACACTGAAGCTTTCTTT. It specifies CSARDTMNTEAFF.

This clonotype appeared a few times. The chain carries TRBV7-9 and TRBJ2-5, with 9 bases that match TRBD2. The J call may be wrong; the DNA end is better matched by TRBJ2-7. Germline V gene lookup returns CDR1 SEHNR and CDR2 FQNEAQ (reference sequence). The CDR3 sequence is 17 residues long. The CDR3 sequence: CASSLEGLAGFAYEQYF. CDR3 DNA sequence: TGTGCCAGCAGCTTAGAAGGTCTAGCGGGATTTGCTTACGAGCAGTACTTC.

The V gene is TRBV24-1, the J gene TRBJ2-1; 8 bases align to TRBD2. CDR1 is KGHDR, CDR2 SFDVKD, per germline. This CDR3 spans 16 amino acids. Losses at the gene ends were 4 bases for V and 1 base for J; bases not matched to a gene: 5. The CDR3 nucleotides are TGTGCCACCAGTGACTCCGGGACTAGTTCCTACAATGAGCAGTTCTTC. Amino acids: CATSDSGTSSYNEQFF.

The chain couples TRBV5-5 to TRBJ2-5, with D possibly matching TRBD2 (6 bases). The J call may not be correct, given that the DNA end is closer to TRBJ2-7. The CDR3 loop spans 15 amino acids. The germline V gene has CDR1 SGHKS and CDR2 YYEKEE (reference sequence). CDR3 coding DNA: TGTGCCAGCAGCTTGGTGGAAAGGGACTGGTACGAGCAGTACTTC. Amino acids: CASSLVERDWYEQYF.

CDR3 in DNA: TGTGCCAGCAGCCCGTTAACGGCGAACACTGAAGCTTTCTTT. Amino acids: CASSPLTANTEAFF. V is TRBV5-6 and J is TRBJ1-1; D unclear. Trimming removed 4 bases from V and 1 base from J, with 11 bases in between. The CDR3 is made up of 14 amino acids. Germline CDR1 SGHDT, CDR2 YYEEEE. The full variable domain, completed using reference TRBV5-6 and TRBJ1-1, is DAGVTQSPTHLIKTRGQQVTLRCSPKSGHDTVSWYQQALGQGPQFIFQYYEEEERQRGNFPDRFSGHQFPNYSSELNVNALLLGDSALYLCASSPLTANTEAFFGQGTRLTVV.

CDR3 region: CASSWGGGSYEQYF. The CDR3 DNA follows: TGTGCCAGCAGCTGGGGCGGAGGGTCCTACGAGCAGTACTTC. The rearrangement joins TRBV11-2 to TRBJ2-4, with a weak D call TRBD2 (6 bases). The assigned J gene may be wrong: the sequence end matches TRBJ2-7 better. The CDR3 sequence is 14 residues long. Germline-derived CDR1 and CDR2 are SGHAT and FQNNGV.

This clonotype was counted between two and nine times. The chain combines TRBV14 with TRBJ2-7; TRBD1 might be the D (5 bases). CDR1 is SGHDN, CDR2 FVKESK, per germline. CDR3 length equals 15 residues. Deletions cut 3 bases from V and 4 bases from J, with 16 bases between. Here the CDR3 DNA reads TGTGCCAGCAGCCACGACAGTGGGGCCCCTTACGAGCAGTACTTC. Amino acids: CASSHDSGAPYEQYF.

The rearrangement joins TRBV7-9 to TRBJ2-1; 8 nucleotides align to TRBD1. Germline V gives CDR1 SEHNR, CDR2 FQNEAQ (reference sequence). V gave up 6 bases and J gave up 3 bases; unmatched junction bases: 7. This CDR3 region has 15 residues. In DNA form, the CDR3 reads TGTGCCAGCAGTCAAACGGACAGGGTCTACAATGAGCAGTTCTTC. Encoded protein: CASSQTDRVYNEQFF.

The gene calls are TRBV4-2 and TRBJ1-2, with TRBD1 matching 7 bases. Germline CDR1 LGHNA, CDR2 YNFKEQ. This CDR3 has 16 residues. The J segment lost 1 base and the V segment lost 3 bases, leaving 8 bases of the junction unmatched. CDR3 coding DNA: TGTGCCAGCAGCCACGCCAGGGGGGCAAATAACTATGGCTACACCTTC. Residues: CASSHARGANNYGYTF.

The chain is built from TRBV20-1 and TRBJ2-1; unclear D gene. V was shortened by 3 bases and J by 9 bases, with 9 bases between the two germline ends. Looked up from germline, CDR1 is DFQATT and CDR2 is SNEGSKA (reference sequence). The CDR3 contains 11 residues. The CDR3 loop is CSASTDAEQFF. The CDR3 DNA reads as TGCAGTGCTAGTACGGACGCTGAGCAGTTCTTC.

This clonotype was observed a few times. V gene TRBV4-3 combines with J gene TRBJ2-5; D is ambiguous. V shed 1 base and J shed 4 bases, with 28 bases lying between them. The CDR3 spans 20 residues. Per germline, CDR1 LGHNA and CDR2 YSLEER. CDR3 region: CASSQGISQGRTEARETQYF. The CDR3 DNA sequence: TGCGCCAGCAGCCAAGGTATCAGCCAAGGAAGAACAGAGGCGAGAGAGACCCAGTACTTC.

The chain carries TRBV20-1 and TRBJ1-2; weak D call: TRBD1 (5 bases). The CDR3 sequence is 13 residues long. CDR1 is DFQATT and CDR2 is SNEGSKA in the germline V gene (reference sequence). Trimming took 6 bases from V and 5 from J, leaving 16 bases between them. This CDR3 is CSARDDSTYGYTF. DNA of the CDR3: TGCAGTGCACGCGACGACAGTACATATGGCTACACCTTC.

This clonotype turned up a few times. CDR3 bases: TGTGCCAGCAGCCAAGAGGTTAACTACGAGCAGTACTTC. Its translation: CASSQEVNYEQYF. V gene TRBV3-1 combines with J gene TRBJ2-7; D gene ambiguous. The V and J ends lost 0 bases and 3 bases respectively, with 6 bases between them. Germline CDR1 reads LGHDT; CDR2 reads YNNKEL (reference sequence). The CDR3 has 13 amino acids.

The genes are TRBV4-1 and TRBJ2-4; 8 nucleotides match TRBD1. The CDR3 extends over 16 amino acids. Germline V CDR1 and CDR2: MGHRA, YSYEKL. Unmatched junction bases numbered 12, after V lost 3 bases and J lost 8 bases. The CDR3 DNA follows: TGCGCCAGCAGCCAGGATGGAAGACAGGGGATAGACATTCAGTACTTC. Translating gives CASSQDGRQGIDIQYF.

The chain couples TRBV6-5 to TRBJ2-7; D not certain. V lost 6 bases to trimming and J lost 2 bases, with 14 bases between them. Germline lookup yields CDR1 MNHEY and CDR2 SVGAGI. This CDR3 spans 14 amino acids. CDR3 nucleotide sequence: TGTGCCAGCAGCCTCGAGAGTGTGGCCTACGAGCAGTACTTC. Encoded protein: CASSLESVAYEQYF.

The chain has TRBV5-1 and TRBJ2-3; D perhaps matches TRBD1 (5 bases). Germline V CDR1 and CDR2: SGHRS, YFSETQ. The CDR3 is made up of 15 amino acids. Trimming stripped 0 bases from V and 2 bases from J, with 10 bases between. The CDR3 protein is CASSLVGLDTDTQYF. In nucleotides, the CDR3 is TGCGCCAGCAGCTTGGTGGGGCTAGACACAGATACGCAGTATTTT.